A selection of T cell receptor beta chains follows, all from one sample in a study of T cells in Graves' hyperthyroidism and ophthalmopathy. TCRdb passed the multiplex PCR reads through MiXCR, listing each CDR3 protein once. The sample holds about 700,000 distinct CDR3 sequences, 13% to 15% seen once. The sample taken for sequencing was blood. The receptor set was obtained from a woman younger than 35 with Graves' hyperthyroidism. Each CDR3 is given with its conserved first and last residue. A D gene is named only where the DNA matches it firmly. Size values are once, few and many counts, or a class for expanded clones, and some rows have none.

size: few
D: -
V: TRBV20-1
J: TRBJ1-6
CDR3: CSARRWGDRTNSPLHF
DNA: TGCAGTGCTAGAAGGTGGGGCGACAGGACTAATTCACCCCTCCACTTT

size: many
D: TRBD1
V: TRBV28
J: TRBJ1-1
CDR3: CASSGEGARFPEAFF
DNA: TGTGCCAGCAGTGGGGAGGGGGCGCGATTCCCCGAAGCTTTCTTT

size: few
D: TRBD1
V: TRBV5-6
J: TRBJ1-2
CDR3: CASSLDYRGPLYGYTF
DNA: TGTGCCAGCAGCTTGGATTACAGGGGGCCGCTCTATGGCTACACCTTC

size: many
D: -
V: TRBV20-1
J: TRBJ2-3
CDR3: CSVPGYSTDTQYF
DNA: TGCAGTGTTCCGGGCTATAGCACAGATACGCAGTATTTT

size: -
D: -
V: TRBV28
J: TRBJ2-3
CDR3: CASSEPKEGTDTQYF
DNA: TGTGCCAGCAGCGAACCGAAGGAGGGCACAGATACGCAGTATTTT

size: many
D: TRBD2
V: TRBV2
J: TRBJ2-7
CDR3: CASSKSGRPTYEQYF
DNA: TGTGCCAGCAGTAAGAGCGGGAGACCCACCTACGAGCAGTACTTC

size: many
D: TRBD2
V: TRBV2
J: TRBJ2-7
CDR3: CASLGLAGVEQYF
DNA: TGTGCCAGCCTTGGACTAGCGGGAGTCGAGCAGTACTTC

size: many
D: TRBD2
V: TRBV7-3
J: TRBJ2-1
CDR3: CASSPSGLDNEQFF
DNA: TGTGCCAGCAGCCCCAGTGGACTAGACAATGAGCAGTTCTTC

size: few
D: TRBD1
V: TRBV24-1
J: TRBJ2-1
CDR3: CATSDSVTGAYNEQFF
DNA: TGTGCCACCAGTGATTCGGTGACAGGGGCCTACAATGAGCAGTTCTTC

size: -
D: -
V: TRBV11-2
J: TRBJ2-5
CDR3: CASSLAEGEANQTQYF
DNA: TGTGCCAGCAGCTTGGCTGAGGGGGAGGCGAACCAGACCCAGTACTTC

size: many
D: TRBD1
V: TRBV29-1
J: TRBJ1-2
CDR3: CSVGTGPEGYTF
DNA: TGCAGCGTTGGGACAGGGCCAGAGGGCTACACCTTC

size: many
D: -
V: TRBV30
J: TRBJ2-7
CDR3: CAWSGRVGYEQYF
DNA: TGTGCCTGGAGTGGCAGGGTGGGCTACGAGCAGTACTTC

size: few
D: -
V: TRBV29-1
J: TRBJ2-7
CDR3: CSVEKGDGAYEQYF
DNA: TGCAGCGTTGAGAAGGGGGACGGAGCCTACGAGCAGTACTTC

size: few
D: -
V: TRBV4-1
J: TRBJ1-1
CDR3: CASSQGRPWGLNTEAFF
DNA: TGCGCCAGCAGCCAAGGAAGACCGTGGGGGCTGAACACTGAAGCTTTCTTT

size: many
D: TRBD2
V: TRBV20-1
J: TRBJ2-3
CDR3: CSARSGTKSGTQYF
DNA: TGCAGTGCTAGGAGCGGGACCAAGTCCGGTACGCAGTATTTT

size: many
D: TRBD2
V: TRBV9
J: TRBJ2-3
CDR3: CASSVGRLAGATDTQYF
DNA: TGTGCCAGCAGCGTAGGGAGATTAGCGGGAGCCACAGATACGCAGTATTTT

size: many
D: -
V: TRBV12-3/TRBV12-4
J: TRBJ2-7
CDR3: CASSHRWVGEQYF
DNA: TGTGCCAGCAGCCACAGGTGGGTCGGCGAGCAGTACTTC

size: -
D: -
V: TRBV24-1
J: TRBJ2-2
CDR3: CATSSETGELFF
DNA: TGTGCCACCAGCTCAGAAACCGGGGAGCTGTTTTTT

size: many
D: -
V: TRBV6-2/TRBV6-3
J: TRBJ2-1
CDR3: CASSSSGLDYNEQFF
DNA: TGTGCCAGCAGTTCGTCAGGTTTAGACTACAATGAGCAGTTCTTC

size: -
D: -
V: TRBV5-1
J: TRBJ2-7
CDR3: CASSFTGSRYEQYF
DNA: TGCGCCAGCAGCTTCACCGGGAGTAGATACGAGCAGTACTTC

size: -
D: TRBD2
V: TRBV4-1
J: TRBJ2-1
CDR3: CASSLTSGRAILNEQFF
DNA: TGCGCCAGCAGCCTTACTAGCGGGAGGGCCATATTGAATGAGCAGTTCTTC

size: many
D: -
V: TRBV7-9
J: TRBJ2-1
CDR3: CASSPVGFDEQFF
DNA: TGTGCCAGCAGCCCCGTTGGGTTTGATGAGCAGTTCTTC

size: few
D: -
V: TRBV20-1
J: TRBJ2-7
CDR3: CSAPYSSYEQYF
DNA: TGCAGTGCGCCCTACAGTTCCTACGAGCAGTACTTC

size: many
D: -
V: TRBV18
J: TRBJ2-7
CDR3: CASSSLEEQYF
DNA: TGTGCCAGCTCCTCCCTCGAGGAGCAGTACTTC

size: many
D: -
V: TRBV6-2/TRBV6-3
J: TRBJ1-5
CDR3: CASSAGLDQPQHF
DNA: TGTGCCAGCAGTGCAGGGTTGGATCAGCCCCAGCATTTT

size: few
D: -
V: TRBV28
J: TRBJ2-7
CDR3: CASSSLLGRYEQYF
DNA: TGTGCCAGCAGTTCTCTCTTAGGGCGTTACGAGCAGTACTTC

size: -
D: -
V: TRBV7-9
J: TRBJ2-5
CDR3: CASSLGSTNPGETQYF
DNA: TGTGCCAGCAGCTTAGGCTCGACTAACCCTGGAGAGACCCAGTACTTC

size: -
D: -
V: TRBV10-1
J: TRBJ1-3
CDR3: CASQEASSGNTIYF
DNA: TGCGCCAGTCAGGAGGCCAGCTCTGGAAACACCATATATTTT

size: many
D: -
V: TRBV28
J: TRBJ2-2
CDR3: CASTKLGGVTGELFF
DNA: TGTGCCAGCACTAAACTCGGGGGAGTCACCGGGGAGCTGTTTTTT

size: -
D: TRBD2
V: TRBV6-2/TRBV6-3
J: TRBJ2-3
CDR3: CASSAWGLAGDGGDTQYF
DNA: TGTGCCAGCAGCGCGTGGGGACTAGCGGGAGACGGAGGAGATACGCAGTATTTT

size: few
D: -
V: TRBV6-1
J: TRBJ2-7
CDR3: CASSKELPNYEQYF
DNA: TGTGCCAGCAGCAAGGAGCTACCCAACTACGAGCAGTACTTC